The rows below give T cell receptor beta chains drawn from one sample of a study of blood T cell repertoires in COVID-19. Measured with immunoSEQ multiplex PCR; TCRdb has only the in-frame clones, and not every one. The sample yields tens of thousands of clones, about 90% seen once. The sequenced sample consisted of peripheral blood. Receptors originate from an elderly man with acute or convalescent COVID-19. CDR3s include the opening cysteine and the closing phenylalanine or tryptophan. Each record gives: D gene, J gene, V gene, clone size, CDR3 DNA, CDR3 protein. The D gene is left open where the match is weak. Size values are once, few and many counts, or a class for expanded clones, and some rows have none.

d_call: TRBD1; j_call: TRBJ2-5; v_call: TRBV7-7; clone_size: NA; cdr3_nt: TGTGCCAGCAGCTTAGGGGGACAGGGGGGAGAGACCCAGTACTTC; cdr3_aa: CASSLGGQGGETQYF
d_call: NA; j_call: TRBJ1-1; v_call: TRBV19; clone_size: NA; cdr3_nt: TGTGCCAGTAGTGTTCTCCGCCGCGGAGGGGAAGCTTTCTTT; cdr3_aa: CASSVLRRGGEAFF
d_call: TRBD2; j_call: TRBJ2-1; v_call: TRBV3-1/TRBV3-2; clone_size: NA; cdr3_nt: TGTGCCAGCAGCCGTCCTGGGGGGGGATATTACAATGAGCAGTTCTTC; cdr3_aa: CASSRPGGGYYNEQFF
d_call: NA; j_call: TRBJ2-6; v_call: TRBV2; clone_size: NA; cdr3_nt: TGTGCCAGCAGGAGGGTACTCTCTGGGGCCAACGTCCTGACTTTC; cdr3_aa: CASRRVLSGANVLTF
d_call: TRBD1; j_call: TRBJ1-2; v_call: TRBV29-1; clone_size: NA; cdr3_nt: TGCAGCGTTGCCGGGACAGCCTATGGCTACACCTTC; cdr3_aa: CSVAGTAYGYTF
d_call: TRBD2; j_call: TRBJ2-3; v_call: TRBV5-1; clone_size: NA; cdr3_nt: TGCGCCAGCAGCTTGGTGGGTAGCGGGGTAAGCACAGATACGCAGTATTTT; cdr3_aa: CASSLVGSGVSTDTQYF
d_call: TRBD1; j_call: TRBJ2-7; v_call: TRBV2; clone_size: NA; cdr3_nt: TGTGCCAGCAGTGGGGACAGGGGGGGAGAGCAGTACTTC; cdr3_aa: CASSGDRGGEQYF
d_call: TRBD1; j_call: TRBJ1-6; v_call: TRBV27; clone_size: NA; cdr3_nt: TGTGCCAGCAGTTGGCGGACGGGGACAGCAAATTCACCCCTCCACTTT; cdr3_aa: CASSWRTGTANSPLHF
d_call: NA; j_call: TRBJ2-2; v_call: TRBV7-3; clone_size: NA; cdr3_nt: TGTGCCAGCAGCCCCCAGGGCACCGGGGAGCTGTTTTTT; cdr3_aa: CASSPQGTGELFF
d_call: NA; j_call: TRBJ2-7; v_call: TRBV4-1; clone_size: NA; cdr3_nt: TGCGCCAGCAGCCAAGCGGAACAGTCCTCCTACGAGCAGTACTTC; cdr3_aa: CASSQAEQSSYEQYF
d_call: NA; j_call: TRBJ1-4; v_call: TRBV28; clone_size: NA; cdr3_nt: TGTGCCAGCAGTTTGGCGGGCGCAACTAATGAAAAACTGTTTTTT; cdr3_aa: CASSLAGATNEKLFF
d_call: NA; j_call: TRBJ2-7; v_call: TRBV18; clone_size: NA; cdr3_nt: TGTGCCAGCTCCCCCGGCAGGGGCTCCTACGAGCAGTACTTC; cdr3_aa: CASSPGRGSYEQYF
d_call: NA; j_call: TRBJ2-7; v_call: TRBV7-2; clone_size: NA; cdr3_nt: TGTGCCAGCAGCTTAGATGGTAGTGGAGTCTACGAGCAGTACTTC; cdr3_aa: CASSLDGSGVYEQYF
d_call: NA; j_call: TRBJ2-1; v_call: TRBV9; clone_size: NA; cdr3_nt: TGTGCCAGCAGCGTAGACATAAACAATGAGCAGTTCTTC; cdr3_aa: CASSVDINNEQFF
d_call: TRBD1; j_call: TRBJ2-4; v_call: TRBV6-1; clone_size: NA; cdr3_nt: TGTGCCAGCAGTGACCTGACAGGGGGCACCATTCAGTACTTC; cdr3_aa: CASSDLTGGTIQYF
d_call: TRBD1; j_call: TRBJ1-4; v_call: TRBV5-1; clone_size: NA; cdr3_nt: TGCGCCAGCAGCTTGGGACAGGGTGTCCGGAGACTTGAAAAACTGTTTTTT; cdr3_aa: CASSLGQGVRRLEKLFF
d_call: NA; j_call: TRBJ1-6; v_call: TRBV19; clone_size: NA; cdr3_nt: TGTGCCAGTAAGGCCAGGACTTATAATTCACCCCTCCACTTT; cdr3_aa: CASKARTYNSPLHF
d_call: NA; j_call: TRBJ2-1; v_call: TRBV4-1; clone_size: few; cdr3_nt: TGCGCCAGCAGCCCTCTCAGCGGACCCTTCTCCTACAATGAGCAGTTCTTC; cdr3_aa: CASSPLSGPFSYNEQFF
d_call: TRBD1; j_call: TRBJ1-2; v_call: TRBV3-1/TRBV3-2; clone_size: NA; cdr3_nt: TGTGCCAGCAGCCGAACCGGGACAGGGGATGGCTACACCTTC; cdr3_aa: CASSRTGTGDGYTF
d_call: NA; j_call: TRBJ2-7; v_call: TRBV7-9; clone_size: NA; cdr3_nt: TGTGCCAGCAGCCCCTCGGGGTACGAGCAGTACTTC; cdr3_aa: CASSPSGYEQYF
d_call: NA; j_call: TRBJ2-2; v_call: TRBV27; clone_size: NA; cdr3_nt: TGTGCCAGCAGTTCCTCCGGGGAGCTGTTTTTT; cdr3_aa: CASSSSGELFF
d_call: NA; j_call: TRBJ1-1; v_call: TRBV2; clone_size: NA; cdr3_nt: TGTGCCAGCAGCATCCAGGGGACATACACTGAAGCTTTCTTT; cdr3_aa: CASSIQGTYTEAFF
d_call: TRBD1; j_call: TRBJ1-5; v_call: TRBV4-2; clone_size: NA; cdr3_nt: TGTGCCAGCAGCCAGGGGACAGGGGATCAGCCCCAGCATTTT; cdr3_aa: CASSQGTGDQPQHF
d_call: TRBD1; j_call: TRBJ1-6; v_call: TRBV27; clone_size: once; cdr3_nt: TGTGCCAGCAGAGACAGGGGCTTCTATAATTCACCCCTCCACTTT; cdr3_aa: CASRDRGFYNSPLHF
d_call: NA; j_call: TRBJ1-6; v_call: TRBV3-1/TRBV3-2; clone_size: NA; cdr3_nt: TGTGCCAGCAGCCTCGGGTCTTTTTTTAATTCACCCCTCCACTTT; cdr3_aa: CASSLGSFFNSPLHF
d_call: NA; j_call: TRBJ1-5; v_call: TRBV12-3/TRBV12-4; clone_size: NA; cdr3_nt: TGTGCCAGCACGGAGAGGGATCAGCCCCAGCATTTT; cdr3_aa: CASTERDQPQHF
d_call: TRBD1; j_call: TRBJ1-3; v_call: TRBV18; clone_size: NA; cdr3_nt: TGTGCCAGCTCACGGGACAGGGATGACACCATATATTTT; cdr3_aa: CASSRDRDDTIYF
d_call: NA; j_call: TRBJ2-7; v_call: TRBV5-6; clone_size: NA; cdr3_nt: TGTGCCAGCAGCTCGACTGCTTGGGAGCAGTACTTC; cdr3_aa: CASSSTAWEQYF
d_call: NA; j_call: TRBJ2-7; v_call: TRBV18; clone_size: NA; cdr3_nt: TGTGCCAGCTCACGTGACAGCTCCTACGAGCAGTACTTC; cdr3_aa: CASSRDSSYEQYF
d_call: NA; j_call: TRBJ1-4; v_call: TRBV5-1; clone_size: NA; cdr3_nt: TGCGCCAGCAGCTTGGCCGGACCGGGGGTCACCTACGAAAAACTGTTTTTT; cdr3_aa: CASSLAGPGVTYEKLFF
d_call: NA; j_call: TRBJ1-6; v_call: TRBV6-5; clone_size: once; cdr3_nt: TGTGCCAGCAGTTACTCGGCAGGAAATAATTCACCCCTCCACTTT; cdr3_aa: CASSYSAGNNSPLHF
d_call: TRBD1; j_call: TRBJ1-5; v_call: TRBV29-1; clone_size: NA; cdr3_nt: TGCAGCGCAGGGACAGGGGCTGGTCAGCCCCAGCATTTT; cdr3_aa: CSAGTGAGQPQHF
d_call: NA; j_call: TRBJ1-5; v_call: TRBV19; clone_size: NA; cdr3_nt: TGTGCCAGTAGTATTTCACGGACACTTAATCAGCCCCAGCATTTT; cdr3_aa: CASSISRTLNQPQHF
d_call: TRBD1; j_call: TRBJ1-5; v_call: TRBV18; clone_size: once; cdr3_nt: TGTGCCAGCTCTCCGTCGGGACAGGGAGGCAATCAGCCCCAGCATTTT; cdr3_aa: CASSPSGQGGNQPQHF
d_call: NA; j_call: TRBJ1-1; v_call: TRBV3-1/TRBV3-2; clone_size: NA; cdr3_nt: TGTGCCAGCAGCAAGACAAGGACTGAAGCTTTCTTT; cdr3_aa: CASSKTRTEAFF
d_call: NA; j_call: TRBJ1-2; v_call: TRBV12-1; clone_size: NA; cdr3_nt: TGTGCCAGCAGCTTTGCGCAGGGTGATCAGAACTATGGCTACACCTTC; cdr3_aa: CASSFAQGDQNYGYTF
d_call: NA; j_call: TRBJ2-3; v_call: TRBV2; clone_size: NA; cdr3_nt: TGTGCCAGCAGGCCGTCAATCCGAAGAGCAGATACGCAGTATTTT; cdr3_aa: CASRPSIRRADTQYF
d_call: NA; j_call: TRBJ1-5; v_call: TRBV5-8; clone_size: NA; cdr3_nt: TGTGCCAGCAGCCCACAAGTCGGGAAAAGTAATCAGCCCCAGCATTTT; cdr3_aa: CASSPQVGKSNQPQHF
d_call: NA; j_call: TRBJ1-6; v_call: TRBV19; clone_size: medium-sized; cdr3_nt: TGTGCCAGTAGTATTAGGAGCTCCTATAATTCACCCCTCCACTTT; cdr3_aa: CASSIRSSYNSPLHF
d_call: TRBD1; j_call: TRBJ1-1; v_call: TRBV19; clone_size: NA; cdr3_nt: TGTGCCAGTAGTATGACCACAGGGGTCACTGAAGCTTTCTTT; cdr3_aa: CASSMTTGVTEAFF